These 7 T cell receptor beta chains came from one sample sequenced in a study of early T cells in non-severe SARS-CoV-2 infection. TCRdb itself ran the 5' RACE reads through MiXCR, one entry per CDR3 protein. The sample yields more than 75,000 distinct CDR3 sequences, 14% seen once. Material for sequencing was whole blood. The receptor set was obtained from an adult who was a healthcare worker with PCR-confirmed SARS-CoV-2 infection or an uninfected control (not recorded which).

This clonotype was seen a handful of times. The genes are TRBV5-4 and TRBJ2-7; 10 bases line up with TRBD1. The germline V gene encodes CDR1 SGHNT and CDR2 YYREEE (reference sequence). The CDR3 spans 17 residues. V lost 4 bases, J lost 2 bases, and 12 bases stayed unmatched. The DNA of the CDR3 is TGTGCCAGCAGCAAGGGACAGGGGATAATGCGAACCTACGAGCAGTACTTC. Protein product: CASSKGQGIMRTYEQYF.

At least ten counts were recorded for this clonotype. This chain connects TRBV19 to TRBJ1-4; no clear D gene. CDR3 size: 14 residues. CDR1 is LNHDA, CDR2 SQIVND, per germline (reference sequence). The ends were cut back, 3 bases at V and 7 bases at J, with 12 bases in the middle. The CDR3 region has the DNA TGTGCCAGTAGTATTATTACTACGGGTGAAAAACTGTTTTTT. It yields the protein CASSIITTGEKLFF.

This chain connects TRBV11-2 to TRBJ2-1; TRBD2 aligns across 11 bases. The V and J ends lost 5 bases and 7 bases, in that order; junction bases with no gene match: 10. Germline assignment: CDR1 SGHAT and CDR2 FQNNGV. This CDR3 has 16 residues. The CDR3 protein is CASSLRPSGGPNEQFF. The CDR3 DNA reads as TGTGCCAGCAGCCTCCGCCCTAGCGGGGGGCCGAATGAGCAGTTCTTC. Combining the CDR3 with reference TRBV11-2 and TRBJ2-1 gives the whole variable domain EAGVAQSPRYKIIEKRQSVAFWCNPISGHATLYWYQQILGQGPKLLIQFQNNGVVDDSQLPKDRFSAERLKGVDSTLKIQPAKLEDSAVYLCASSLRPSGGPNEQFFGPGTRLTVL.

This clonotype was observed a single time. The rearrangement links TRBV2 to TRBJ2-3; no reliable D call. The CDR3 length is 12 residues. Trimming shortened V by 8 bases and J by 8 bases, and 14 bases separated the two germline ends. The germline gives CDR1 SNHLY, CDR2 FYNNEI. CDR3 residues: CASLLNEATQYF. In DNA, the CDR3 is TGTGCCAGCCTTCTAAACGAGGCTACGCAGTATTTT.

CDR3 loop: CSASSTSGAQETQYF. The CDR3 coding sequence is TGCAGTGCTAGTTCGACTAGCGGGGCCCAAGAGACCCAGTACTTC. V and J are TRBV20-1 and TRBJ2-5, with 11 positions matching TRBD2. CDR1 is DFQATT, CDR2 SNEGSKA, per germline (reference sequence). V trimming: 3 bases; J trimming: 1 base; junction bases outside the gene matches: 4. This CDR3 is 15 amino acids long.

The chain carries TRBV6-2 or TRBV6-3 and TRBJ2-7; 10 nucleotides match TRBD1. The germline V gene encodes CDR1 MNHEY and CDR2 SVGEGT. The V segment lost 2 bases and the J segment 5 bases; nucleotides outside the gene matches: 6. The CDR3 totals 15 residues. CDR3 DNA: TGTGCCAGCAGTTACGGGCGCGGACAGGGGGACGAGCAGTACTTC. Translating it yields CASSYGRGQGDEQYF.

J is TRBJ2-1 and V is TRBV5-1; no definite D call. V was pared by 0 bases and J by 4 bases, with 11 bases between. The CDR3 is 15 residues long. Germline V gives CDR1 SGHRS, CDR2 YFSETQ. The CDR3 region has the DNA TGCGCCAGCAGCTTGGAGGAGTCCCCTTACAATGAGCAGTTCTTC. It specifies CASSLEESPYNEQFF.